This entry describes one T cell receptor (beta chain). Its target is unknown. This CDR3 has 15 amino acids. After removal of 5 bases from V and 4 bases from J, the junction contained 5 bases not matched to a gene. CDR1 and CDR2 (germline): SGHVS, FQNEAQ. The sample comes from a study of CD8 T cells in ankylosing spondylitis. Findings of the study overall: Earlier work had already found some motif variants in reactive arthritis synovial fluid and blood. Reports say disease-linked clones showed up significantly more in matched ankylosing spondylitis synovial fluid. CD8+ cells made up the disease-linked clones, which were relatively rare in peripheral blood.

TCRdb re-derived calls from the 5' RACE reads in MiXCR, one entry per CDR3 protein. The sample holds around 150,000 distinct CDR3 sequences, roughly 44% seen once. V is TRBV7-8 and J is TRBJ2-7; 13 bases agree with TRBD2. The sequenced sample consisted of synovial fluid, either unsorted or a sorted T cell fraction (not recorded which). This clonotype was sampled from a male donor with ankylosing spondylitis. The DNA of the CDR3 is TGTGCCAGCAGCGACACTAGCGGGGGGGCGTACGAGCAGTACTTC. As protein: CASSDTSGGAYEQYF.